One and the same sample provided the 17 T cell receptor beta chains below, sequenced in a study of T cell changes during pregnancy in multiple sclerosis (dated by TCRdb to between 2018 and 2021). Receptor libraries were prepared by the immunoSEQ multiplex PCR assay. The clones in this table, taken by TCRdb from immuneACCESS, are in-frame only. Not every clone is retained; where verified, under half of the shortfall comes from an unresolved V gene, and the cause of the rest is unknown. The sample table lists fewer than 40,000 clones, about 92% of them with a count of one. The top ten constitute less than 0.9% of the sample. The specimen comprised CD4+ T cells from peripheral blood mononuclear cells, sampled in the third trimester of pregnancy. The receptors originated from a female donor with multiple sclerosis, enrolled in a pregnancy study.

The chain links TRBV7-8 to TRBJ2-5, with 9 bases fitting TRBD1. The CDR3 contains 16 residues. The V segment lost 2 bases and the J segment 0 bases; nucleotides outside the gene matches: 4. Germline V CDR1 and CDR2: SGHVS, FQNEAQ. The CDR3 reads CASSLTRDRDQETQYF. CDR3 coding DNA: TGTGCCAGCAGCTTAACCCGGGACAGGGACCAAGAGACCCAGTACTTC.

In this sample, this clone turned up once. The chain is built from TRBV7-2 and TRBJ2-5; possibly TRBD1 for D (6 bases). This CDR3 region has 14 residues. From germline, CDR1 is SGHTA and CDR2 FQGNSA. V was cut by 6 bases and J by 2 bases, with 13 bases left in between. CDR3 protein: CASSTDRNQETQYF. The CDR3 DNA sequence: TGTGCCAGCAGTACGGACAGAAATCAAGAGACCCAGTACTTC.

The gene calls are TRBV2 and TRBJ2-5; 8 bases fit TRBD2. With 8 bases clipped from V and 6 bases from J, the junction kept 8 bases outside the gene matches. This CDR3 contains 13 residues. CDR1 and CDR2 from the germline V gene are SNHLY and FYNNEI. The CDR3 sequence is CASQTSATKTQYF. The CDR3 nucleotides read TGTGCCAGCCAGACTAGCGCCACGAAGACCCAGTACTTC. Full variable domain (rest looked up from reference TRBV2 and TRBJ2-5): EPEVTQTPSHQVTQMGQEVILRCVPISNHLYFYWYRQILGQKVEFLVSFYNNEISEKSEIFDDQFSVERPDGSNFTLKIRSTKLEDSAMYFCASQTSATKTQYFGPGTRLLVL.

V gene TRBV5-5 combines with J gene TRBJ1-4, with 7 bases aligning to TRBD1. The trim removed 1 base at V and 4 bases at J, leaving 10 bases unmatched. CDR3 length equals 17 residues. Germline CDR1 SGHKS, CDR2 YYEKEE (reference sequence). For the CDR3, the DNA is TGTGCCAGCAGCTTGTCTAGAGGGGGCAGTGATAATGAAAAACTGTTTTTT. Its translation is CASSLSRGGSDNEKLFF.

The chain carries TRBV5-1 and TRBJ2-2; tentatively, D is TRBD1 (5 bases). From germline, CDR1 is SGHRS and CDR2 YFSETQ. The CDR3 spans 14 residues. V lost 5 bases and J lost 4, with 12 bases in between. The DNA of the CDR3 is TGCGCCAGCAGGTCGCAGGGTTTCACCGGGGAGCTGTTTTTT. As protein: CASRSQGFTGELFF.

This chain links TRBV7-3 with TRBJ1-1; no clear D. Looked up from germline, CDR1 is SGHTA and CDR2 is FQGTGA. Between the trimmed V and J ends, which lost 5 bases and 5 bases, there was a span of 18 bases. The CDR3 runs 15 residues. The CDR3 loop reads CASSPFAGAKTEAFF. CDR3 bases: TGTGCCAGCAGCCCCTTTGCGGGCGCGAAAACTGAAGCTTTCTTT.

The V and J genes are TRBV11-2 and TRBJ1-2, with 8 bases lining up with TRBD1. The germline V gene has CDR1 SGHAT and CDR2 FQNNGV. V shed 5 bases, J shed 7 bases, and the junction held 9 bases outside the gene matches. CDR3 length: 14 residues. CDR3 DNA sequence: TGTGCCAGCAGCATCTCGCAGGGGGCGCTTGGCTACACCTTC. Encoded protein: CASSISQGALGYTF.

J is TRBJ2-2 and V is TRBV28, with 10 bases aligning to TRBD2. Germline V gene data show CDR1 as MDHEN and CDR2 as SYDVKM. The CDR3 length is 15 residues. V dropped 6 bases and J dropped 0; count of bases not matched to a gene: 1. The CDR3 loop reads CASRLAGSNTGELFF. The CDR3 DNA follows: TGTGCCAGCAGACTAGCGGGGTCGAACACCGGGGAGCTGTTTTTT.

The gene calls are TRBV11-2 and TRBJ1-5; 8 bases align to TRBD1. V was clipped by 2 bases and J by 5 bases; unmatched bases: 5. This CDR3 is built from 15 residues. Germline CDR1 reads SGHAT; CDR2 reads FQNNGV. The CDR3 loop is CASSLSGGVDQPQHF. The CDR3 DNA reads as TGTGCCAGCAGCTTATCAGGGGGCGTCGATCAGCCCCAGCATTTT.

The chain couples TRBV5-1 to TRBJ2-4, with 9 positions matching TRBD2. The CDR3 is made up of 15 amino acids. J was trimmed by 8 bases and V by 4 bases; bases with no gene match: 10. Germline V lookup: CDR1 SGHRS, CDR2 YFSETQ. The CDR3 DNA is TGCGCCAGCAGCCCGACGACTAGCGGTGTAGACATTCAGTACTTC. This gives the protein CASSPTTSGVDIQYF. Filled out from reference TRBV5-1 and TRBJ2-4, the complete variable domain reads KAGVTQTPRYLIKTRGQQVTLSCSPISGHRSVSWYQQTPGQGLQFLFEYFSETQRNKGNFPGRFSGRQFSNSRSEMNVSTLELGDSALYLCASSPTTSGVDIQYFGAGTRLSVL.

This chain links TRBV28 with TRBJ2-7; 12 nucleotides align to TRBD2. CDR1 MDHEN and CDR2 SYDVKM come from the germline V gene. The CDR3 runs 15 residues. The V gene end was trimmed by 5 bases and the J gene end by 3 bases; junction bases not matched to a gene: 5. CDR3 sequence reads: CASSPGTSGYYEQYF. The CDR3 coding sequence is TGTGCCAGCAGTCCTGGGACTAGCGGGTACTACGAGCAGTACTTC.

CDR3 DNA sequence: TGTGCCAGCAGCCTTCTGACAGGGTACACCGGGGAGCTGTTTTTT. Protein sequence: CASSLLTGYTGELFF. The rearrangement links TRBV6-5 to TRBJ2-2, with TRBD1 matching over 7 bases. V was pared by 6 bases and J by 3 bases, with 7 bases of the junction left unmatched. The CDR3 length is 15 residues. CDR1 is MNHEY, CDR2 SVGAGI, per germline.

V is TRBV4-3 and J is TRBJ2-3; tentatively, D is TRBD2 (6 bases). Germline CDR1 and CDR2: LGHNA and YSLEER. The length of the CDR3 is 16 residues. V lost 1 base and J 2 bases, leaving 13 bases between the germline ends. CDR3 DNA sequence: TGCGCCAGCAGCCAAGCCCCAGCGGGCTCCACAGATACGCAGTATTTT. The encoded protein is CASSQAPAGSTDTQYF.

This chain joins TRBV30 and TRBJ2-5; perhaps TRBD1 as D (6 bases). Germline lookup yields CDR1 GTSNPN and CDR2 SVGIG (reference sequence). Trimming removed 4 bases from V and 1 base from J, with 13 bases in between. The CDR3 loop spans 14 amino acids. The CDR3 region has the DNA TGTGCCTGGATCCTCAAGACAGGCCAAGAGACCCAGTACTTC. Translated, it gives CAWILKTGQETQYF.

The chain has TRBV28 and TRBJ1-5, with a possible D match to TRBD1 (6 bases). Trimming shortened V by 3 bases and J by 6 bases, and 9 bases separated the two germline ends. The CDR3 totals 13 residues. Germline assignment: CDR1 MDHEN and CDR2 SYDVKM. CDR3 region: CASSFARGQPQHF. DNA of the CDR3: TGTGCCAGCAGTTTCGCCAGGGGTCAGCCCCAGCATTTT.

This sequence joins TRBV30 and TRBJ1-1, with D uncertain. Germline CDR1 GTSNPN, CDR2 SVGIG (reference sequence). The CDR3 has 11 residues. V gave up 3 bases and J gave up 3 bases, with 5 bases separating them. The CDR3 coding sequence is TGTGCCTGGAGGCGGTACACTGAAGCTTTCTTT. Translating gives CAWRRYTEAFF. The full variable domain, rest sourced from reference TRBV30 and TRBJ1-1, is SQTIHQWPATLVQPVGSPLSLECTVEGTSNPNLYWYRQAAGRGLQLLFYSVGIGQISSEVPQNLSASRPQDRQFILSSKKLLLSDSGFYLCAWRRYTEAFFGQGTRLTVV.

This clone showed up just once. The chain uses TRBV10-3 and TRBJ2-2; TRBD1 matches 7 bases. The CDR3 contains 15 residues. Germline values: CDR1 ENHRY, CDR2 SYGVKD. V lost 3 bases to trimming and J lost 1 base; unmatched junction nucleotides: 2. CDR3 nucleotides: TGTGCCATCAGTGACGGGACAGTGAACACCGGGGAGCTGTTTTTT. This gives the protein CAISDGTVNTGELFF.